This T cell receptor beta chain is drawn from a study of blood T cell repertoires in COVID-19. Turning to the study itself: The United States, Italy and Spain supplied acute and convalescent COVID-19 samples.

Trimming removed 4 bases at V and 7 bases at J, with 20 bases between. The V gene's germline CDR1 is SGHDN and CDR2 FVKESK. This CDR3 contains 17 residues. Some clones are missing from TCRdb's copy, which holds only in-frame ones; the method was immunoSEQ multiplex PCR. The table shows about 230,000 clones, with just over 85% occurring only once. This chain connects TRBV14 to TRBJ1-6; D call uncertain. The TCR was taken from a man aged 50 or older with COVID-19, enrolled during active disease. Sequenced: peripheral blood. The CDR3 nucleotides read TGTGCCAGCAGCCGCTTCGCCAGGACGGGAGGAAATTCACCCCTCCACTTT. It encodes CASSRFARTGGNSPLHF.